Listed below are T cell receptor beta chains from one sample, sequenced in a study of chemoradiotherapy in HPV16-positive cancers. Sequenced by immunoSEQ multiplex PCR; TCRdb stores in-frame clones only, minus some. The sample has under 6,000 clones; approximately 88% are singletons. Sequenced here: tumor tissue, sampled from a patient who underwent chemoradiotherapy. The receptors were gathered from a human donor with HPV-associated anogenital cancer. Each CDR3 is given with its conserved first and last residue. D genes are given only for firm matches. Clone size appears in some rows only: once, few, many, or a class for an expanded clone.

>-|-|TRBJ2-3|TRBV27
CATYATDTQYF
TGTGCCACCTATGCAACAGATACGCAGTATTTT
>-|TRBD1|TRBJ2-7|TRBV5-4
CASSSGTGAGEQYF
TGTGCCAGCAGTTCCGGGACAGGGGCCGGCGAGCAGTACTTC
>-|-|TRBJ2-6|TRBV19
CASSIWAGSGANVLTF
TGTGCCAGTAGTATATGGGCGGGGTCTGGGGCCAACGTCCTGACTTTC
>-|-|TRBJ1-1|TRBV10-3
CAISDSGDLDGAFF
TGTGCCATCAGTGATTCAGGGGACCTAGACGGGGCTTTCTTT
>-|-|TRBJ2-3|TRBV5-1
CASSLTDTQYF
TGCGCCAGCAGCTTGACAGATACGCAGTATTTT
>-|-|TRBJ1-3|TRBV11-3
CASSPHGGNSGNTIYF
TGTGCCAGCAGCCCTCACGGGGGAAATTCTGGAAACACCATATATTTT
>-|-|TRBJ1-3|TRBV27
CASSLTFSGNTIYF
TGTGCCAGCAGTTTAACCTTCTCTGGAAACACCATATATTTT
>-|-|TRBJ1-2|TRBV6-1
CASSEDRDLSGYTF
TGTGCCAGCAGTGAAGACAGGGACCTTTCTGGCTACACCTTC
>-|-|TRBJ2-3|TRBV11-3
CASSVGTVSTDTQYF
TGTGCCAGCAGCGTGGGGACTGTTAGCACAGATACGCAGTATTTT
>-|TRBD1|TRBJ1-4|TRBV28
CASSLIGGQDEKLFF
TGTGCCAGCAGTCTTATAGGGGGCCAGGACGAAAAACTGTTTTTT
>once|-|TRBJ2-5|TRBV5-5
CASSPIHRLHQETQYF
TGTGCCAGCAGTCCCATCCACAGGCTCCACCAAGAGACCCAGTACTTC
>-|TRBD1|TRBJ1-2|TRBV6-1
CASRWTGIGYGYTF
TGTGCCAGCAGATGGACAGGGATCGGGTATGGCTACACCTTC
>-|-|TRBJ1-1|TRBV7-3
CAEYQDEAFF
TGTGCCGAATATCAGGACGAAGCTTTCTTT
>-|TRBD2|TRBJ2-7|TRBV4-3
CASSQSSGGHYEQYF
TGCGCCAGCAGCCAGTCTAGCGGGGGCCACTACGAGCAGTACTTC
>once|-|TRBJ1-2|TRBV5-6
CASSLGAPSIYGYTF
TGTGCCAGCAGCTTGGGAGCCCCATCGATATATGGCTACACCTTC
>once|TRBD1|TRBJ1-2|TRBV4-3
CASSPRDRRGYTF
TGCGCCAGCAGCCCCCGGGACAGGAGGGGCTACACCTTC